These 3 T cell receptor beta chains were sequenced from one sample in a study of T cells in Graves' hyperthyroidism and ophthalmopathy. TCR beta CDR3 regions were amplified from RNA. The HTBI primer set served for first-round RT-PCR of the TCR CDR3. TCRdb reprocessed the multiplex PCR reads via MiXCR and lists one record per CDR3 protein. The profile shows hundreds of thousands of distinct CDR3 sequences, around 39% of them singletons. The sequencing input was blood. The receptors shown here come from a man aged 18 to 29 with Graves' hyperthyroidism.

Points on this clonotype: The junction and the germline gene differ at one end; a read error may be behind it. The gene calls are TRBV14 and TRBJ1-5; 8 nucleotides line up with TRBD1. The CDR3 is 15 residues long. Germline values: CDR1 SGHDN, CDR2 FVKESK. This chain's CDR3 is CASSLTTGGDQPQHF. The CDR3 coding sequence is TGCGCCAGCAGCCTTACAACAGGGGGTGATCAGCCCCAGCATTTT.

The chain's CDR3 is CASMGGSSGANVLTF. CDR3 nucleotides: TGTGCCAGCATGGGGGGGAGCTCTGGGGCCAACGTCCTGACTTTC. The V gene is TRBV24-1, the J gene TRBJ2-6, with 7 nucleotides matching TRBD2. The CDR3 runs to 15 residues. CDR1 is KGHDR, CDR2 SFDVKD, per germline. V lost 11 bases, J lost 0 bases, and 6 bases stayed unmatched.

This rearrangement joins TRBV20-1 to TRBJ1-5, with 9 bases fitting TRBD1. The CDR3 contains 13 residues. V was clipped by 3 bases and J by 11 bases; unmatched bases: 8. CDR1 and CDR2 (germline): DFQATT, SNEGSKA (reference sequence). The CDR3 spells CSASGDRAETQHF. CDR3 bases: TGCAGTGCTAGCGGGGACAGGGCGGAGACCCAGCATTTT.